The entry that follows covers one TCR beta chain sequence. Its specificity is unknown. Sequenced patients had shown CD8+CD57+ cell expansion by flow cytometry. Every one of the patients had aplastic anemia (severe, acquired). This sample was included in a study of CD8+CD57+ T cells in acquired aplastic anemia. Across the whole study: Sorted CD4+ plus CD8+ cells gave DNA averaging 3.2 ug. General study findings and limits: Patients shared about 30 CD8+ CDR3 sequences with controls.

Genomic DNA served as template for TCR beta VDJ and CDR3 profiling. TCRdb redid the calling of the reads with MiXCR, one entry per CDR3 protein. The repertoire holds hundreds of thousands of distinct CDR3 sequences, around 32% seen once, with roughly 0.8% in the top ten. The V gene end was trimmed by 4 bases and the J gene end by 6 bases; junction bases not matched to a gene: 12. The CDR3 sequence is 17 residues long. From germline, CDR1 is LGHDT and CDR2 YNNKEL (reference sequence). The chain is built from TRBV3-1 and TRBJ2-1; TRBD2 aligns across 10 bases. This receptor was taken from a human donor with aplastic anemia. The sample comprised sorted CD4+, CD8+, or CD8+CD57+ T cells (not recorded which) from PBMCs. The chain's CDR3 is CASSRINSGRIGNEQFF. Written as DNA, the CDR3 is TGTGCCAGCAGCCGAATCAATAGCGGGAGGATTGGCAATGAGCAGTTCTTC.